The present T cell receptor (beta chain) was sequenced within a study of cytomegalovirus exposure and HLA in healthy donors (dated by TCRdb to 2015 to 2018). Regarding the complete study: An earlier analysis of roughly 630 of the donors reported 250 to 300 Gb of sequence data and about 100 million unique TCR beta sequences from 190 million or so T cells. Roughly 310 gigabases of sequencing data and 78 million or so unique TCR sequences were included in an early release covering under 650 HLA-typed donors. Of the roughly 430 genotyped donors, approximately 80% fell in the genetic ancestry cluster associated with self-reported Caucasian donors. The study aimed to test whether signatures of past pathogen exposure could be identified by cataloging public T cell receptors. The study used immunosequencing to profile the T cell repertoires of 666 subjects and linked those repertoires to cytomegalovirus serostatus. A separate validation cohort of roughly 130 different subjects was used in addition to the roughly 700-subject first cohort. The study combined high-throughput TCR immunosequencing, statistical association of individual TCRs with disease status, and machine learning to predict cytomegalovirus infection status. A later analysis re-examined previously published TCR beta repertoires from just over 650 donors and added high-resolution HLA genotyping to investigate patterns of TCR occurrence. In the later analysis, no new phenotypic data were used to find candidate immune exposures; instead, reliance was placed on TCR beta sequences and their occurrence across donors. In an earlier analysis of 587 of the donors, high-throughput TCR beta sequencing was used to judge whether each TCR beta V gene segment behaved as functional or pseudogenic. Alongside the repertoire data, information on donor age, sex, ethnicity and CMV serostatus was compiled. In a later genetic analysis, genome-wide SNP genotypes for 398 of the 666 donors were used, and that subset was treated as a discovery cohort. All discovery cohort repertoires had been generated on a single sequencing platform. HLA typing included class I and class II loci at four-digit resolution. The number of donors typed differed by locus, with roughly 629-640 for A, B, C, DRB1 and DQB1, about 500 for DQA1, 606 for DPA1, and some 450 for DPB1. Roughly five DR-DQ haplotypes were handled as single units for association and clustering, since linkage in the cohort was strong. Among about 400 genotyped donors of the cohort, an average of around 250,000 unique TCR beta nucleotide sequences was sequenced per donor, of which 15% to 20% were non-productive.

A remark on this clone: Its antigen remains unidentified. No much larger clonotype is one base removed from it; base qualities were not supplied.

The cohort was made up of 500 to 800 healthy bone marrow donors. Cohort members were all nominally healthy when sampled, although unrecorded immune exposures were likely present. The donor was CMV seronegative and belonged to the group of 350 or so seronegative cohort members. Every donor gave a peripheral blood sample, and the peripheral blood mononuclear cells from that sample were used for TCR beta sequencing. The Qiagen DNeasy Blood Extraction Kit was used to extract genomic DNA from the blood cell samples. The CDR3 numbers 13 residues from cysteine through phenylalanine. The entry retains the CDR3 DNA only, 39 bases that are in frame from base 1. CDR1 and CDR2 (SGHTA, FQGNSA) derive from the germline V gene. V is cut by 6 bases and J by 0 bases, and the space between the germline ends is 8 bases. The paper as a whole reports these results and caveats: The earlier analysis of some 560 of the donors excluded over 15 rarely observed V segments, including chromosome 9 orphons, because counts were too low. According to a later analysis, parvovirus B19, influenza, CMV and Epstein-Barr virus appeared linked to several top co-occurrence clusters. Some IMGT-functional V segments, including TRBV6-2 and TRBV6-3, could not be distinguished by the 87-base-pair reads and were therefore excluded. A further reported finding was that TCR beta sequences accurately predicted the HLA-A and HLA-B alleles for most subjects in the first cohort. The study gave a list of 150 to 200 TCR beta chains associated with cytomegalovirus. A cluster of highly shared sequence variants was judged likely to be a technical artifact of the sequencing pipeline. The cohort was sequenced for TCR beta chains only, and without alpha or paired-chain data the features that could be detected were limited. In vitro tests confirmed that a few of the cytomegalovirus-associated TCR beta chains recognize cytomegalovirus antigens. Because some donors lacked HLA typing at each locus, the association tests relied only on the typed subset. Sequencing depth was assumed to be roughly uniform across donors in the presence/absence analyses, though that assumption may not hold. V-gene and J-gene trimming of TCR beta chains was associated with a missense DCLRE1C variant in a later genetic analysis, and the association was replicated in an independent cohort. In a later analysis, around 15,000 TCR beta sequences were associated with specific HLA alleles at a false discovery rate of 0.05. Correlated functional status among segregating V segments might reflect linkage disequilibrium, but an unknown experimental factor could not be ruled out. According to a later analysis, TCR association rates differed among HLA loci, with DRB1 alleles showing the most associated TCRs and HLA-C alleles showing the fewest. According to the authors, the approach could potentially be generalized to other disease states and immunological phenotypes. The classifier was reported to diagnose cytomegalovirus status with high specificity and sensitivity in both the original and validation cohorts. According to a later analysis, most CMV-associated TCR beta chains appeared to be HLA-restricted, and the HLA associations seemed to be driven largely by CMV exposure. In a later analysis, HLA-associated TCR beta chains were found to be more clonally expanded and to have lower generation probabilities than equally common non-associated chains. An earlier analysis of 587 of the donors showed that most TCR beta V segments appeared in productive rearrangements either about 90% or about 30% of the time, which broadly matched IMGT annotations. When HLA alleles, especially DR and DQ, strongly co-occurred, attributing TCR associations to individual alleles was difficult. According to a later genetic analysis, donors in an Asian-associated ancestry cluster had fewer N-insertions in productive TCRs than the approximately 650-donor mean. Across donors, most TCR sequences were observed very rarely, whereas some public TCRs were present in many individuals. Immune exposure information for the cohort was limited to CMV serostatus.

The library relied on the immunoSEQ multiplex PCR assay. For the multiplex PCR, a mixture combining 60 forward primers for TCR Vbeta segments and 13 reverse primers for TCR Jbeta segments was used. The CDR3 region of rearranged TCR beta genes was amplified from genomic DNA with a multiplex PCR assay. The amplified TCR beta libraries were sequenced on the Illumina HiSeq System as 87-base-pair reads. Regarding the original processing steps: In a later analysis, tens of millions of unique TCR beta chains were counted across the 500 to 700 repertoires, and around 11 million of these chains were shared by at least two donors. A nearest-neighbor algorithm error-corrected the raw reads and collapsed the reads into unique sequences, merging closely related sequences to remove PCR and sequencing errors. V, D and J gene segments were assigned by aligning CDR3 sequences to IMGT reference sequences. For a sequence to be retained, at least a six-nucleotide match to both a V gene segment and a J gene segment was required. A rearrangement was called productive if the CDR3 had no stop codons and remained in frame with V and J, and every other rearrangement was called non-productive. CDR3 was defined according to IMGT convention as the region running from the second conserved V-encoded cysteine to the conserved J-encoded phenylalanine. In an earlier analysis of more than 550 of the donors, sequences lacking an unambiguous match to a single V gene segment were excluded. An earlier analysis of 587 of the donors classified V segments as functional when productive rearrangements were above 56.7% and as segregating when the standard deviation between donors was above 5%. To diagnose cytomegalovirus status from the catalog of TCR beta chain sequences, a statistical classification framework was built. A later analysis assigned V and J genes by comparing TCR nucleotide sequences with IMGT/GENE-DB human TR gene sequences. Using the TCRdist pipeline, a later analysis assigned CDR3 sequences along with most-parsimonious VDJ recombination scenarios. A later analysis defined each TCR beta chain by its CDR3 amino acid sequence plus V-gene family, and excluded reads lacking a unique V-gene family. As a way to deal with suspected cross-contamination and a sequencing artifact, a later analysis dropped 450 to 700 nucleotide sequences that were highly shared and had low generation probability. In a later analysis, a clonal expansion index was calculated for each public chain from normalized within-repertoire ranks of inferred template counts. Generation probabilities in a later analysis came from a VDJ recombination model fitted to out-of-frame rearrangements, and those results were checked against IGoR. In a later analysis, hypergeometric tests were used to score TCR-TCR, TCR-HLA and TCR-CMV co-occurrence, with a repertoire-size bias correction applied to TCR pairs. False discovery rates were estimated in a later analysis by permuting HLA or CMV assignments 20 times. In a later analysis, co-occurring TCRs were grouped using DBSCAN, with TCRdist sequence similarity added in when clustering inside HLA-allele-positive subsets. Co-occurrence clustering excluded repertoires with fewer than 30,000 or more than 120,000 public chains, plus five with anomalous nucleotide sharing. As stored in TCRdb, this immuneACCESS dataset retains in-frame rearrangements with V and J assigned. A fraction of the clones does not appear; measured against another copy, unresolved V genes explain less than half of the discrepancy, and the remainder lacks a known reason. Clonal size and the V and J genes are those of that table, whereas D and trimming came from the DNA. A total of some 200,000 clones appear in this sample, about 89% of them only once. Less than 1.2% of the sample goes to the ten largest clones.

The material sequenced was PBMCs. This receptor was taken from a young woman in good health and CMV-seronegative. The chain was built from TRBV7-2 and TRBJ1-1; the D segment cannot be called with confidence. The DNA sequence is TGTGCCAGCAGTATTAGCATGAACACTGAAGCTTTCTTT. Its protein product is CASSISMNTEAFF.